The rows below give T cell receptor beta chains drawn from one sample of a study of T cell repertoires in cytomegalovirus infection. TCRdb processed the reads anew with MiXCR; each CDR3 protein has one entry. This repertoire shows 400,000 or so distinct CDR3 sequences, roughly 20% found once; its top ten account for under 9%. Sequencing was done on a sample of PBMCs. The receptors originated from a human donor in good health (CMV status not recorded). Some clones in this sample may be carry-over from other donors' samples. Both conserved end residues are part of each CDR3. A D gene is named only where the DNA matches it firmly. The size field is filled for only some rows; it gives once, few, many or a size class.

v_gene	d_gene	abundance	j_gene	CDR3aa	CDR3nt
TRBV6-5	.	many	TRBJ2-5	CASRGIGIQETQYF	TGTGCCAGCAGAGGAATCGGGATCCAAGAGACCCAGTACTTC
TRBV19	.	once	TRBJ2-5	CASSTRGKSAQYF	TGTGCCAGTAGTACCCGGGGGAAGTCGGCCCAGTACTTC
TRBV7-2	.	.	TRBJ2-2	CASSTRAANTGELFF	TGTGCCAGCAGTACCCGGGCAGCGAACACCGGGGAGCTGTTTTTT
TRBV3-1	.	.	TRBJ1-2	CASSQGGRSNYGYTF	TGTGCCAGCAGCCAAGGGGGCAGGAGTAACTATGGCTACACCTTC
TRBV25-1	.	.	TRBJ1-5	CATSPAGEGNQPQHF	TGTGCCACCTCCCCCGCAGGGGAGGGTAATCAGCCCCAGCATTTT
TRBV6-2/TRBV6-3	.	many	TRBJ2-7	CASGRVGVNEQYF	TGTGCCAGCGGCAGGGTTGGGGTGAACGAGCAGTACTTC
TRBV7-9	.	many	TRBJ2-1	CASSAFRGSSYNEQFF	TGTGCCAGCAGTGCTTTCAGGGGAAGCTCCTACAATGAGCAGTTCTTC
TRBV24-1	TRBD1	many	TRBJ1-2	CATSEPGQGGGYTF	TGTGCCACCAGTGAACCCGGACAGGGCGGTGGCTACACCTTC
TRBV7-8	TRBD1	many	TRBJ1-6	CASSWDRLNSPLHF	TGTGCCAGCAGCTGGGACAGATTGAATTCACCCCTCCACTTT
TRBV20-1	TRBD1	.	TRBJ1-4	CSASWDSEKLFF	TGCAGTGCTAGTTGGGACAGCGAAAAACTGTTTTTT
TRBV12-3/TRBV12-4	TRBD1	.	TRBJ2-2	CASSSGQDTGELFF	TGTGCCAGCAGTTCTGGACAGGACACCGGGGAGCTGTTTTTT
TRBV7-2	.	many	TRBJ2-5	CASSFGGTVRETQYF	TGTGCCAGCAGCTTCGGTGGGACGGTCCGGGAGACCCAGTACTTC
TRBV7-8	TRBD2	many	TRBJ2-7	CASSRGGTDHYEQYF	TGTGCCAGCAGCCGGGGGGGGACGGATCACTACGAGCAGTACTTC
TRBV7-2	.	many	TRBJ2-7	CASSFLGRNSYEQYF	TGTGCCAGCAGCTTCCTTGGACGGAACTCCTACGAGCAGTACTTC
TRBV5-1	.	once	TRBJ2-3	CASSLLGVHEADTQYF	TGCGCCAGCAGCTTGTTGGGGGTTCACGAGGCAGATACGCAGTATTTT
TRBV5-4	.	.	TRBJ2-1	CASSQGIHNEQFF	TGTGCCAGCAGCCAAGGGATTCACAATGAGCAGTTCTTC
TRBV3-1	TRBD1	few	TRBJ2-7	CASSQGFRTGLNEQYF	TGTGCCAGCAGCCAAGGGTTTAGGACAGGGCTGAACGAGCAGTACTTC
TRBV18	.	many	TRBJ2-5	CASSRQETQYF	TGTGCCAGCAGTCGCCAAGAGACCCAGTACTTC
TRBV7-2	TRBD1	many	TRBJ2-5	CASSSPGQGAMETQYF	TGTGCCAGCAGCTCTCCGGGACAGGGGGCAATGGAGACCCAGTACTTC
TRBV10-3	.	.	TRBJ2-5	CATFQRDGETQYF	TGTGCCACCTTTCAGAGGGATGGGGAGACCCAGTACTTC
TRBV7-8	.	.	TRBJ2-1	CASSSGQPGQFF	TGTGCCAGCAGCTCCGGACAGCCCGGACAGTTCTTC
TRBV18	TRBD2	few	TRBJ2-7	CASSPPTSAIPYEQYF	TGTGCCAGCTCACCACCGACTAGCGCTATTCCCTACGAGCAGTACTTC
TRBV14	.	few	TRBJ1-1	CASSPFAGVNTEAFF	TGTGCCAGCAGCCCCTTTGCAGGGGTGAACACTGAAGCTTTCTTT
TRBV7-9	TRBD1	.	TRBJ2-1	CASSFDRGQFF	TGTGCCAGCAGCTTCGACAGGGGGCAGTTCTTC
TRBV7-2	.	few	TRBJ1-6	CASGGQTYNSPLHF	TGTGCCAGCGGAGGACAAACCTATAATTCACCCCTCCACTTT
TRBV3-1	TRBD2	few	TRBJ2-2	CASSHGATSVTLFTGELFF	TGTGCCAGCAGCCATGGTGCGACTAGCGTCACACTATTCACCGGGGAGCTGTTTTTT
TRBV7-2	.	many	TRBJ2-2	CASSYRSENTGELFF	TGTGCCAGCAGCTACCGATCAGAGAACACCGGGGAGCTGTTTTTT
TRBV20-1	.	few	TRBJ2-1	CSARELQGPRSYNEQFF	TGCAGTGCTAGAGAACTCCAGGGGCCTCGCTCCTACAATGAGCAGTTCTTC
TRBV7-9	.	.	TRBJ2-5	CASSPRGLPEETQYF	TGTGCCAGCAGCCCCAGGGGACTACCTGAAGAGACCCAGTACTTC
TRBV6-2/TRBV6-3	TRBD2	many	TRBJ2-7	CASRLAGLPYEQYF	TGTGCCAGCCGTTTAGCGGGATTACCCTACGAGCAGTACTTC
TRBV6-2/TRBV6-3	TRBD2	few	TRBJ2-1	CASTRSGVAGKQLEQFF	TGTGCCAGCACTAGATCGGGAGTAGCGGGAAAACAATTGGAGCAGTTCTTC
TRBV5-1	.	few	TRBJ2-2	CASSLEVMTTRVTGELFF	TGCGCCAGCAGCTTGGAGGTTATGACTACGCGGGTGACCGGGGAGCTGTTTTTT
TRBV7-9	.	few	TRBJ1-2	CASSLEKTGGYTF	TGTGCCAGCAGCTTAGAGAAGACCGGTGGCTACACCTTC